This is a list of T cell receptor beta chains from one sample in a study of regulatory T cells in long-lasting Graves disease. MiXCR, run by TCRdb on the multiplex PCR reads, gives a single entry per CDR3 protein. This sample carries 200,000 to 250,000 distinct CDR3 sequences, approximately 18% of them seen once, and the ten largest clones take 10% to 15%. The sample was also linked to a second study, of T cells in Graves' hyperthyroidism and ophthalmopathy.

The material was peripheral blood mononuclear cells (PBMCs), obtained at new diagnosis, from a patient treated with antithyroid drugs. The receptors were sampled from a woman in her thirties with Graves disease. The CDR3 runs from the conserved cysteine through the conserved F or W. D genes are given only for firm matches. Rows may omit the clone size; those that give it use once, few, many or a size class.

d_gene: TRBD1; len: 16; abundance: once; j_gene: TRBJ1-1; v_gene: TRBV18; CDR3nt: TGTGCCAGCTCGCCCACGACAGGGAGGTCGGACACTGAAGCTTTCTTT; CDR3aa: CASSPTTGRSDTEAFF
d_gene: -; len: 15; abundance: -; j_gene: TRBJ2-5; v_gene: TRBV7-9; CDR3nt: TGTGCCAGCAGCTTCGAAACGACGGACCAAGAGACCCAGTACTTC; CDR3aa: CASSFETTDQETQYF
d_gene: -; len: 14; abundance: many; j_gene: TRBJ1-1; v_gene: TRBV10-3; CDR3nt: TGTGCCATCAGTGAGACAGATACGAACACTGAAGCTTTCTTT; CDR3aa: CAISETDTNTEAFF
d_gene: TRBD1; len: 15; abundance: few; j_gene: TRBJ2-7; v_gene: TRBV20-1; CDR3nt: TGCAGTGCCTTACCCGGGACAGGGCCCTCCTACGAGCAGTGCTTC; CDR3aa: CSALPGTGPSYEQCF
d_gene: -; len: 14; abundance: many; j_gene: TRBJ2-7; v_gene: TRBV28; CDR3nt: TGTGCCAGCAGCTCCCCCGGAGGGGTCCACGAGCAGTACTTC; CDR3aa: CASSSPGGVHEQYF
d_gene: -; len: 15; abundance: many; j_gene: TRBJ2-7; v_gene: TRBV7-2; CDR3nt: TGTGCCAGCAGCTTTGGGGCTAACGGGAATTACGAGCAGTACTTC; CDR3aa: CASSFGANGNYEQYF
d_gene: TRBD1; len: 15; abundance: many; j_gene: TRBJ1-1; v_gene: TRBV11-2; CDR3nt: TGTGCCAGCAGCCTGAACAGGGGGGTGAACACTGAAGCTTTCTTT; CDR3aa: CASSLNRGVNTEAFF
d_gene: -; len: 19; abundance: many; j_gene: TRBJ1-6; v_gene: TRBV2; CDR3nt: TGTGCCAGCAGTATATCGCAGGGGAGACTAAGCTCCTATAATTCACCCCTCCACTTT; CDR3aa: CASSISQGRLSSYNSPLHF
d_gene: -; len: 13; abundance: many; j_gene: TRBJ1-1; v_gene: TRBV9; CDR3nt: TGTGCCAGCAGCGTAGGGGTGGGCACTGAAGCTTTCTTT; CDR3aa: CASSVGVGTEAFF
d_gene: TRBD1; len: 18; abundance: -; j_gene: TRBJ2-5; v_gene: TRBV12-3/TRBV12-4; CDR3nt: TGTGCCAGCAGTTCCGGGACAGCCTACCTTTTGTACCAAGAGACCCAGTACTTC; CDR3aa: CASSSGTAYLLYQETQYF
d_gene: -; len: 14; abundance: many; j_gene: TRBJ1-6; v_gene: TRBV27; CDR3nt: TGTGCCAGCAGTCCCACTTTCTTTGATTCACCCCTCCACTTT; CDR3aa: CASSPTFFDSPLHF
d_gene: TRBD1; len: 15; abundance: many; j_gene: TRBJ1-5; v_gene: TRBV6-5; CDR3nt: TGTGCCAGCAGTTACTCGAGAGGGGGCGATCAGCCCCAGCATTTT; CDR3aa: CASSYSRGGDQPQHF
d_gene: -; len: 14; abundance: -; j_gene: TRBJ1-4; v_gene: TRBV5-1; CDR3nt: TGCGCCAGCACCTCGACAGTAACGGATGAAAAACTGTTTTTT; CDR3aa: CASTSTVTDEKLFF
d_gene: TRBD1; len: 14; abundance: -; j_gene: TRBJ2-2; v_gene: TRBV12-3/TRBV12-4; CDR3nt: TGTGCCAGCAGGGACAGGGATTTGGCCGGGGAGCTGCTTTTT; CDR3aa: CASRDRDLAGELLF
d_gene: -; len: 14; abundance: many; j_gene: TRBJ2-5; v_gene: TRBV5-4; CDR3nt: TGTGCCAGCAGCTTGAGAACTGAACAAGAGACCCAGTACTTC; CDR3aa: CASSLRTEQETQYF
d_gene: -; len: 14; abundance: -; j_gene: TRBJ1-4; v_gene: TRBV15; CDR3nt: TGTGCCACCAGCCCCAGGGTAGCTAATGAAAAACTGTTTTTT; CDR3aa: CATSPRVANEKLFF
d_gene: -; len: 11; abundance: many; j_gene: TRBJ2-7; v_gene: TRBV6-2/TRBV6-3; CDR3nt: TGTGCCACCTCGCAGGCCTACGAGCAGTACTTC; CDR3aa: CATSQAYEQYF
d_gene: -; len: 15; abundance: -; j_gene: TRBJ1-4; v_gene: TRBV18; CDR3nt: TGTGCCAGCTCACCGCAAGGGGGGTCTAATGAAAAACTGTTTTTT; CDR3aa: CASSPQGGSNEKLFF
d_gene: TRBD2; len: 18; abundance: many; j_gene: TRBJ2-3; v_gene: TRBV27; CDR3nt: TGTGCCAGCAGTTTATTGGGACTAGCGGGAGCGGTCACAGATACGCAGTATTTT; CDR3aa: CASSLLGLAGAVTDTQYF
d_gene: -; len: 14; abundance: many; j_gene: TRBJ2-3; v_gene: TRBV7-9; CDR3nt: TGTGCCAGCAGCGATCCGGGGCGCACAGATACGCAGTATTTT; CDR3aa: CASSDPGRTDTQYF
d_gene: -; len: 15; abundance: -; j_gene: TRBJ2-2; v_gene: TRBV19; CDR3nt: TGTGCCAGTAACCCCAAGGCCCGGAGCACCGGGGAGCTGTTTTTT; CDR3aa: CASNPKARSTGELFF
d_gene: -; len: 15; abundance: many; j_gene: TRBJ2-7; v_gene: TRBV2; CDR3nt: TGTGCCAGCAGCCCCGGGGGGGACAGGGCGGTCGAGCAGTACTTC; CDR3aa: CASSPGGDRAVEQYF
d_gene: TRBD2; len: 16; abundance: few; j_gene: TRBJ2-7; v_gene: TRBV2; CDR3nt: TGCGCCAGCAGCCGAGAGCTAGCGGGAGGGGACTACGAGCAGTACTTC; CDR3aa: CASSRELAGGDYEQYF
d_gene: TRBD2; len: 15; abundance: many; j_gene: TRBJ2-5; v_gene: TRBV11-2; CDR3nt: TGTGCCAGCAGCTCCAGCGGGAGGGCCGGAGAGACCCAGTACTTC; CDR3aa: CASSSSGRAGETQYF
d_gene: TRBD1; len: 14; abundance: few; j_gene: TRBJ2-5; v_gene: TRBV5-1; CDR3nt: TGCGCCAGTAACTCGGGACAGATCCAAGAGGCCCAGTACTTC; CDR3aa: CASNSGQIQEAQYF
d_gene: TRBD1; len: 12; abundance: -; j_gene: TRBJ1-2; v_gene: TRBV29-1; CDR3nt: TGCAGCACGGGACAGGGGGTTTATGGCTACACCTTC; CDR3aa: CSTGQGVYGYTF
d_gene: -; len: 12; abundance: -; j_gene: TRBJ1-2; v_gene: TRBV14; CDR3nt: TGTGCCAGCAGCCAGGGTGGGATGTCCTACACCTTC; CDR3aa: CASSQGGMSYTF
d_gene: TRBD2; len: 13; abundance: many; j_gene: TRBJ2-5; v_gene: TRBV10-2; CDR3nt: TGCGCCAGCCGGAGGGGAGGGGAAGAGACCCAGTACTTC; CDR3aa: CASRRGGEETQYF
d_gene: TRBD1; len: 17; abundance: many; j_gene: TRBJ2-7; v_gene: TRBV4-1; CDR3nt: TGCGCCAGCAGCCTCAGATCCGGACAGGGGGCGTTTTACGAGCAGTACTTC; CDR3aa: CASSLRSGQGAFYEQYF
d_gene: -; len: 15; abundance: many; j_gene: TRBJ1-1; v_gene: TRBV2; CDR3nt: TGTGCCAGCAAGAAAGACCGGGAGGGAGGCACTGAAGCTTTCTTT; CDR3aa: CASKKDREGGTEAFF
d_gene: TRBD2; len: 15; abundance: -; j_gene: TRBJ2-7; v_gene: TRBV20-1; CDR3nt: TGCAGTGCTAGAGAGATAGCGGGGGACTCCTACGAGCAGTACTTC; CDR3aa: CSAREIAGDSYEQYF
d_gene: -; len: 14; abundance: many; j_gene: TRBJ2-7; v_gene: TRBV13; CDR3nt: TGTGCCAGCAGCGTCAGGGGACCAACCTACGAGCAGTACTTC; CDR3aa: CASSVRGPTYEQYF
d_gene: TRBD1; len: 15; abundance: many; j_gene: TRBJ2-5; v_gene: TRBV6-2/TRBV6-3; CDR3nt: TGTGCCAGCAGTACACTACAGGGGGCGCGGGAGACCCAGTACTTC; CDR3aa: CASSTLQGARETQYF
d_gene: -; len: 16; abundance: many; j_gene: TRBJ1-3; v_gene: TRBV5-1; CDR3nt: TGCGCCAGCAGCCGGGGGTCGCCTAAGAGTGGAAACACCATATATTTT; CDR3aa: CASSRGSPKSGNTIYF
d_gene: -; len: 13; abundance: few; j_gene: TRBJ1-1; v_gene: TRBV20-1; CDR3nt: TGCAGTGCCTCTGGGCTTTTGAACACTGAAGCTTTCTTT; CDR3aa: CSASGLLNTEAFF
d_gene: TRBD2; len: 15; abundance: many; j_gene: TRBJ2-7; v_gene: TRBV6-2/TRBV6-3; CDR3nt: TGTGCCAGCAGTGAAATGGCGGGAGGACCCTACGAGCAGTACTTC; CDR3aa: CASSEMAGGPYEQYF
d_gene: -; len: 15; abundance: many; j_gene: TRBJ1-1; v_gene: TRBV10-3; CDR3nt: TGTGCCATCAGTGAGGTGGGGCCAGGGAGGACTGAAGCTTTCTTT; CDR3aa: CAISEVGPGRTEAFF
d_gene: TRBD1; len: 14; abundance: many; j_gene: TRBJ1-1; v_gene: TRBV28; CDR3nt: TGTGCCAGCAGTAGACAGGGGGGATCTCGGGAAGCTTTCTTT; CDR3aa: CASSRQGGSREAFF
d_gene: TRBD2; len: 15; abundance: many; j_gene: TRBJ2-7; v_gene: TRBV5-1; CDR3nt: TGCGCCAGCAGCCCCCTGAGCGGGAGCCGACACGAGCAGTACTTC; CDR3aa: CASSPLSGSRHEQYF
d_gene: TRBD1; len: 13; abundance: once; j_gene: TRBJ2-5; v_gene: TRBV20-1; CDR3nt: TGCAGTGCCCCGGACAGGGTGGGGGAGACCCAGTACTTC; CDR3aa: CSAPDRVGETQYF
d_gene: -; len: 16; abundance: -; j_gene: TRBJ2-4; v_gene: TRBV6-1; CDR3nt: TGTGCCAGCAGTGAGTGGGCCCGGGACACCAAAAACATTCAGTACTTC; CDR3aa: CASSEWARDTKNIQYF
d_gene: -; len: 16; abundance: many; j_gene: TRBJ2-7; v_gene: TRBV7-9; CDR3nt: TGTGCCAGCAGCTTATCATTCGGTCAACTCGCCTACGAGCAGTACTTC; CDR3aa: CASSLSFGQLAYEQYF
d_gene: -; len: 17; abundance: -; j_gene: TRBJ1-1; v_gene: TRBV4-1; CDR3nt: TGCGCCAGCAGCCATTTGACAGGTAGGGGGGAGAACACTGAAGCTTTCTTT; CDR3aa: CASSHLTGRGENTEAFF
d_gene: -; len: 17; abundance: -; j_gene: TRBJ2-4; v_gene: TRBV4-1; CDR3nt: TGCGCCAGCAGCCAGGAACCTACTTTATGGGCCAAAAACATTCAGTACTTC; CDR3aa: CASSQEPTLWAKNIQYF
d_gene: -; len: 13; abundance: many; j_gene: TRBJ1-2; v_gene: TRBV7-9; CDR3nt: TGTGCCAGCAGCCCCGGCCAGAACTATGGCTACACCTTC; CDR3aa: CASSPGQNYGYTF
d_gene: TRBD2; len: 17; abundance: few; j_gene: TRBJ2-3; v_gene: TRBV2; CDR3nt: TGTGCCAGCAGTGACTCTCGACTAGCGGGGCTTACAGATACGCAGTATTTT; CDR3aa: CASSDSRLAGLTDTQYF
d_gene: -; len: 12; abundance: medium-sized; j_gene: TRBJ2-5; v_gene: TRBV27; CDR3nt: TGTGCCAGCAGTTCCCGCCAAGAGACCCAGTACTTC; CDR3aa: CASSSRQETQYF
d_gene: -; len: 18; abundance: -; j_gene: TRBJ2-7; v_gene: TRBV10-3; CDR3nt: TGTGCCATCAGTGAGTATGCCAGGGGGGCAACCCCCGGGTACGAGCAGTACTTC; CDR3aa: CAISEYARGATPGYEQYF
d_gene: -; len: 11; abundance: many; j_gene: TRBJ1-6; v_gene: TRBV12-3/TRBV12-4; CDR3nt: TGTGCCAGCAGTTTATATTCACCCCTCCACTTT; CDR3aa: CASSLYSPLHF
d_gene: -; len: 16; abundance: many; j_gene: TRBJ1-1; v_gene: TRBV13; CDR3nt: TGTGCCAGCAGCTCAACAGGGAGGGGGTTCATGACTGAAGCTTTCTTT; CDR3aa: CASSSTGRGFMTEAFF